This TCR beta chain was identified during a study of sequential checkpoint blockade in melanoma. Notes on the study in general: Response in arm A was associated with pretreatment TIL clonality. T-cell fraction and clonality followed PD-L1 and CD8+ counts, not mutational load.

A word on this clone: As yet, its antigen is unknown.

This CDR3 contains 14 residues. The germline V gene has CDR1 LNHDA and CDR2 SQIVND (reference sequence). After removal of 7 bases from V and 5 bases from J, the junction contained 7 bases not matched to a gene. Using immunoSEQ multiplex PCR, the repertoire was profiled, and TCRdb retains in-frame clones only, with some absent. The profile covers roughly 5,100 clones, with approximately 19% appearing a single time and approximately 18% taken by the ten largest. As for treatment: randomized to nivolumab then ipilimumab (arm A) or the reverse (arm B). The chain is built from TRBV19 and TRBJ1-5, with 8 bases aligning to TRBD1. The clonotype was recovered from a human donor with melanoma. Sequencing used tumor tissue (inferred from file names), obtained from a patient given nivolumab and ipilimumab in sequence. CDR3 sequence reads: CASKGDRRDQPQHF. CDR3 nucleotides: TGTGCCAGTAAAGGGGACAGGAGGGATCAGCCCCAGCATTTT.